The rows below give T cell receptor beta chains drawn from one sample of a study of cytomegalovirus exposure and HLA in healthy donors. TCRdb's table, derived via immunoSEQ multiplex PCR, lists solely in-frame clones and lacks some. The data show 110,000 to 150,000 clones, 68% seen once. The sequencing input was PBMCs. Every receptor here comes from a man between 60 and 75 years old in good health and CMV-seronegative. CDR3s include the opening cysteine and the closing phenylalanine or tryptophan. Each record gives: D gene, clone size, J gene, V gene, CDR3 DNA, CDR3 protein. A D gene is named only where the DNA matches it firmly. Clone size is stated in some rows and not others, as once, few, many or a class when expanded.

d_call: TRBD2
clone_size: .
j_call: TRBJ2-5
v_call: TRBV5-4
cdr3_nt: TGTGCCAGCAGCCCCGGGACTAGCGGGAGGCCCCAAGAGACCCAGTACTTC
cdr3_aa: CASSPGTSGRPQETQYF

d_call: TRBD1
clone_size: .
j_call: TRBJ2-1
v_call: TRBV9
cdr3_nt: TGTGCCAGCAGCGTAAGACAGGGTGAGCAGTTCTTC
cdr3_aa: CASSVRQGEQFF

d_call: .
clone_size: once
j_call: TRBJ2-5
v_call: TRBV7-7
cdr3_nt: TGTGCTAGCAGCTCCCGCGGGGGCGGTGAGACCCAGTACTTC
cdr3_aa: CASSSRGGGETQYF

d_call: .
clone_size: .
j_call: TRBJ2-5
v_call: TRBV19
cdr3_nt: TGTGCCAGTAGTATGGCGGGGGCGGAGACCCAGTACTTC
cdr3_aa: CASSMAGAETQYF

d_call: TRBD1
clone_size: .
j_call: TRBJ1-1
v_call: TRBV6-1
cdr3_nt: TGTGCCAGCAGCAGTAGACAGGGCGGAGGCACTGAAGCTTTCTTT
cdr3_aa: CASSSRQGGGTEAFF

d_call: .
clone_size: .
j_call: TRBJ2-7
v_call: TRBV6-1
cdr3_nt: TGTGCCAGCAGTGAGCAGCAGGGTGGCAACGAGCAGTACTTC
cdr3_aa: CASSEQQGGNEQYF

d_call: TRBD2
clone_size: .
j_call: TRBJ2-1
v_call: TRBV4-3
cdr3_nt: TGCGCCAGCAGCCGCATCAGCCACACTAGCGGGAGCTCCTACAATGAGCAGTTCTTC
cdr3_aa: CASSRISHTSGSSYNEQFF

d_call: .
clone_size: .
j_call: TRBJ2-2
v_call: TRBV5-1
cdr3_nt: TGCGCCAGCAGCTTCCCCAGGGGTACCGGGGAGCTGTTTTTT
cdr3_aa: CASSFPRGTGELFF

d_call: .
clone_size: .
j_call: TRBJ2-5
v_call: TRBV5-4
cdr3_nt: TGTGCCAGCAGCCCTCAAGTCGGCCTCCAAGAGGCCCAGTACTTC
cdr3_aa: CASSPQVGLQEAQYF

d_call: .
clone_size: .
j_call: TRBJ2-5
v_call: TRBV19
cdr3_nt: TGTGCCAGTAGTATAGCAAACAGGGAGACCCAGTACTTC
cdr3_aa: CASSIANRETQYF

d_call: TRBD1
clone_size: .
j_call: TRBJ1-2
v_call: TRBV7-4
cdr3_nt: TGTGCCAGCAGCTTTATACAGGGGGATGGCTACACCTTC
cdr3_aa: CASSFIQGDGYTF

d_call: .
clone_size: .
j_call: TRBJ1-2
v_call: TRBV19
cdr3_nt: TGTGCCAGTAGGAGCCCCGGGAATGCGGGCTATGGCTACACCTTC
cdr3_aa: CASRSPGNAGYGYTF

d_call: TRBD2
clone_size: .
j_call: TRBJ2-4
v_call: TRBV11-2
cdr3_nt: TGTGCCAGCAGCTTAGTCGGCGGGGGACTTAAAAACATTCAGTACTTC
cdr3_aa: CASSLVGGGLKNIQYF

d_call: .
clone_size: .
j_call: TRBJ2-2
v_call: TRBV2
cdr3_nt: TGTGCCAGCAGAGCGCCAGGGCGCGCCGGGGAGCTGTTTTTT
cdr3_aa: CASRAPGRAGELFF

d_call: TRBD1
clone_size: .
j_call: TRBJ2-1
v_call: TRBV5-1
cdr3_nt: TGCGCCAGCAGCTTGGTCCGGGACAGGAGCAATGAGCAGTTCTTC
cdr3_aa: CASSLVRDRSNEQFF

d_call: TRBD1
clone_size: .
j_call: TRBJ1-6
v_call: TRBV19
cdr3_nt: TGTGCCAGTAGTATAGGACCGGGACAGAATTCACCCCTCCACTTT
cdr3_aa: CASSIGPGQNSPLHF

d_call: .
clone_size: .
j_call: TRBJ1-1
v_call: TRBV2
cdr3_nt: TGTGCCAGCAGTGATTTGGGGGCCACTGAAGCTTTCTTT
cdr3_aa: CASSDLGATEAFF

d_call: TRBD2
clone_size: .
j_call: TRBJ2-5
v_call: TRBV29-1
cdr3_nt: TGCAGCGTTGAACTAGCGGGAGGGGGGGCCCAGTACTTC
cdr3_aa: CSVELAGGGAQYF

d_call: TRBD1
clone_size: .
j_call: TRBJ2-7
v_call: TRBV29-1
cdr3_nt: TGCAGCGTTCAGTACGAGACAGGGAACCTCGAGCAGTACTTC
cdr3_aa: CSVQYETGNLEQYF

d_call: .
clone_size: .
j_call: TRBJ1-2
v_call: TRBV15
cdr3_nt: TGTGCCACCAGCAGTGGGGGGGCAGGGGCCGCTAACTATGGCTACACCTTC
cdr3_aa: CATSSGGAGAANYGYTF

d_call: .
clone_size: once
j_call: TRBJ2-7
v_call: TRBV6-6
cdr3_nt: TGTGCCAGCAGTTCTCTAGCTTCAAACTACGAGCAGTACTTC
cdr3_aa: CASSSLASNYEQYF

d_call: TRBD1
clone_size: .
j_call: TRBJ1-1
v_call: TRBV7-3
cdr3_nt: TGTGCCAGCAGCTTAACCGGTGACAGGGGCACTGAAGCTTTCTTT
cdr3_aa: CASSLTGDRGTEAFF

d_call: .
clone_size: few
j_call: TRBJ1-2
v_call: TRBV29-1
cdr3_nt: TGCAGCGTGCCAAAGCAGGGTCCTGATGGCTACACCTTC
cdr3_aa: CSVPKQGPDGYTF

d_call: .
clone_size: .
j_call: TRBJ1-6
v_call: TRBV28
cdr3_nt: TGTGCCAGCAGCCCAGGGGTTTCACCCCTCCACTTT
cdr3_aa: CASSPGVSPLHF

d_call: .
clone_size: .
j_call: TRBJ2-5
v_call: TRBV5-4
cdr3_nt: TGTGCCAGCAGCTTCCGAGAGACCCAGTACTTC
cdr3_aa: CASSFRETQYF

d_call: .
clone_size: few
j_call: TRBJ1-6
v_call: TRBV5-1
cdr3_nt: TGCGCCAGCAGCTTCCCAGGGGAAGGAGCATATAATTCACCCCTCCACTTT
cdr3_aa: CASSFPGEGAYNSPLHF

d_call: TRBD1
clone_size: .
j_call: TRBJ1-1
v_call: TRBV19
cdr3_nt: TGTGCCAGTAGTACCCTCCGGGACAGATTGAACACTGAAGCTTTCTTT
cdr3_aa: CASSTLRDRLNTEAFF

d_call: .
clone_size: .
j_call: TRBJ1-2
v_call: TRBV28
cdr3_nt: TGTGCCAGCAGTTCTGGGGTCGCGCAGGGGCGAGGCTACACCTTC
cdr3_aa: CASSSGVAQGRGYTF

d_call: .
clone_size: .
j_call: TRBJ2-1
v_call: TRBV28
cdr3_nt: TGTGCCAGCAGTTCCGAAAACAGCAGATACTCCTACAATGAGCAGTTCTTC
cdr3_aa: CASSSENSRYSYNEQFF

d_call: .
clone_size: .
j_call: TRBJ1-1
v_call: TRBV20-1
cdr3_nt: TGCAGTGCTATCGACAGGCGGGCTTTCTTT
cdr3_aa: CSAIDRRAFF

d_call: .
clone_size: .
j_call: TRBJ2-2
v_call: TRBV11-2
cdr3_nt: TGTGCCAGCAGCTTAGGTCCAGGGAAGAACACCGGGGAGCTGTTTTTT
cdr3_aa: CASSLGPGKNTGELFF

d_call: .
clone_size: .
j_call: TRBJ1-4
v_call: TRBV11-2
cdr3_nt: TGTGCCAGCAGCTTAGAGGGCAGAGCTACACCTAATGAAAAACTGTTTTTT
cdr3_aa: CASSLEGRATPNEKLFF

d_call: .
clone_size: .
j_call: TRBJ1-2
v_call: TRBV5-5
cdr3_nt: TGTGCCAGCAGTACGGACGACAGCTATGGCTACACCTTC
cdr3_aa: CASSTDDSYGYTF

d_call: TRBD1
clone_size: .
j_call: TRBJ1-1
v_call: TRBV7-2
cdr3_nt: TGTGCCAGCAGCTTAGTCCGACAGGGAACTGAAGCTTTCTTT
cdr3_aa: CASSLVRQGTEAFF

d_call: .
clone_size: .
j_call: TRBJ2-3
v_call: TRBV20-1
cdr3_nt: TGCAGTGCTAGCAGAGATACGCAGTATTTT
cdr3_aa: CSASRDTQYF

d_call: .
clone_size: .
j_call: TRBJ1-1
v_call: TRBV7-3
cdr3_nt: TGTGCCAGCAGCTTAGGGGCAGGCGGTAACACTGAAGCTTTCTTT
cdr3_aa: CASSLGAGGNTEAFF

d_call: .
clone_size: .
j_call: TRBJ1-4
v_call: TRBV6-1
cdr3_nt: TGTGCCAGCAACTCGGGGTCCAATGAAAAACTGTTTTTT
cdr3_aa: CASNSGSNEKLFF

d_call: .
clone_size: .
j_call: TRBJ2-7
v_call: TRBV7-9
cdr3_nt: TGTGCCAGCAGCTTAGCTCGGAGCTCCTACGAGCAGTACTTC
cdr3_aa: CASSLARSSYEQYF

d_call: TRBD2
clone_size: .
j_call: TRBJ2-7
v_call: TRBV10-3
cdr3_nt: TGTGCCATCAGTGAGTCGGGTAGCGGGAGGATTTACGAGCAGTACTTC
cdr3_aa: CAISESGSGRIYEQYF

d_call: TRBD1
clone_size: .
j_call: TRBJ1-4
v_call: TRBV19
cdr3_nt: TGTGCCAGTAATCTACCCACCGGGACAGGGGGTGAAAAACTGTTTTTT
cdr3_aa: CASNLPTGTGGEKLFF

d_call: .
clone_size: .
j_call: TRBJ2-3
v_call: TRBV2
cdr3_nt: TGTGCCAGCGGGGGCAGGGGGGGCACAGATACGCAGTATTTT
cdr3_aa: CASGGRGGTDTQYF

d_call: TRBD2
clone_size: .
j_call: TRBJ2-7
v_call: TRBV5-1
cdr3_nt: TGCGCCAGCAGCTTGGGGGGCGGGAGGGCCTTGGGAGAGCAGTACTTC
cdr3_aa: CASSLGGGRALGEQYF

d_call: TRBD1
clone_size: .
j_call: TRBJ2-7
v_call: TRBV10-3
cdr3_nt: TGTGCCATCAGTCGGGACAGGGAAGGCGAGCAGTACTTC
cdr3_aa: CAISRDREGEQYF

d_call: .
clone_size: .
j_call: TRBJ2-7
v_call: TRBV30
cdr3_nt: TGTGCCTGGAGTGTACAGAGCACTGGATACGAGCAGTACTTC
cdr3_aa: CAWSVQSTGYEQYF

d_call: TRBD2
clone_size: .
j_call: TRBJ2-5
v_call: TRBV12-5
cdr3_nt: TGTGCTAGTGGTTTACGAGTAGCGGGAGCTTCGGAGACCCAGTACTTC
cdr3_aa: CASGLRVAGASETQYF

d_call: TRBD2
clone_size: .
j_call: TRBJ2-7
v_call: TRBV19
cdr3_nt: TGTGCCAGTAGTTCGGGACTAGCTCGTTACGAGCAGTACTTC
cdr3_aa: CASSSGLARYEQYF

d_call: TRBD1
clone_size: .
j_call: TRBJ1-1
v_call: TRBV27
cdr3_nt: TGTGCCAGCAGTCCTCAGGGGGACGGGTTGGCAGACACTGAAGCTTTCTTT
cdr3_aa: CASSPQGDGLADTEAFF

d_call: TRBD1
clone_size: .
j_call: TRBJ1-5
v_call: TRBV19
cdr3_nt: TGTGCCAGTAGTTTCACCGCCGGGACAGGGATAGGCCAGCCCCAGCATTTT
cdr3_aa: CASSFTAGTGIGQPQHF

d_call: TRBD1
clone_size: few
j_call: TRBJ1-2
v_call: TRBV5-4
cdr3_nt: TGTGCCAGCAGCTTGCCGGGACAGGACTACTATGGCTACACCTTC
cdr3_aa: CASSLPGQDYYGYTF

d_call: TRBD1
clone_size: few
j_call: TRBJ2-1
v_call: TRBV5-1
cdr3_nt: TGCGCCAGCAGCTTGGAAAGACAGGGAATGAATGAGCAGTTCTTC
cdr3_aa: CASSLERQGMNEQFF

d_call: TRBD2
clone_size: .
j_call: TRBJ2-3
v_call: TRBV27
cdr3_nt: TGTGCCAGCAGCCCGACTAGCGAGAACACAGATACGCAGTATTTT
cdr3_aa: CASSPTSENTDTQYF

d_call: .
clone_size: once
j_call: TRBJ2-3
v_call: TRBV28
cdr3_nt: TGTGCCAGCAGTTTAGTAAATTGGGGGGATCGACCCCGCACAGATACGCAGTATTTT
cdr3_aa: CASSLVNWGDRPRTDTQYF

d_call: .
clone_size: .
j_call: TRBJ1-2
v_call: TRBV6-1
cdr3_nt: TGTGCCAGCAGTGAAGAGAGGGCTGGCTACACCTTC
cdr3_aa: CASSEERAGYTF

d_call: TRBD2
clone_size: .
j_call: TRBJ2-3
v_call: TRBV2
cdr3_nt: TGTGCCAGCAGTGAAGCGTTATTGGGTGGAATAGCGGGAGGGGCAGATACGCAGTATTTT
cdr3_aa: CASSEALLGGIAGGADTQYF